What follows is one TCR beta chain and its context. Many counts were recorded for this clonotype. The specificity of this receptor is unknown. Base qualities were left out, and no much larger clone turns up one base away. The sample's time point label, in plain terms: patch test 2, 6 weeks after DPC sensitization. The treatment or condition label corresponds to: therapeutic diphenylcyclopropenone sensitization with weekly scalp DPC. Blood at each patch-test visit was drawn before the patch test was applied. Patients were considered eligible if aged 18 to 70, diagnosed with alopecia and deemed suitable for DPC therapy, and patients were excluded if pregnant. Total RNA was extracted from unfractionated whole blood collected in Tempus Blood RNA tubes. The data were obtained in a study of human T cells and chemical hapten exposure (dated by TCRdb to the early 2020s). Context from the whole study: For sensitization, 2% DPC in acetone was applied to a 2 cm by 2 cm area of upper inner arm skin. Patch testing was done on the upper back using Finn chambers containing 0.01% DPC, and results were scored after 6 days according to International Contact Dermatitis Research Group standards. Throughout the approximately 25-week study period, patients were also given weekly therapeutic DPC doses on the scalp. Blood was sampled from patients pre-sensitization (week 0) and at 2, 6 and about 24 weeks after DPC sensitization. The libraries were sequenced as a pool, and the TCR yield per sample differed mostly because of small variations in library volumes within the pool. In alopecia patients, the study followed how the peripheral blood TCR repertoire changed in vivo over primary and secondary sensitization to diphenylcyclopropenone (DPC), a hapten. Alopecia areata with under or over 50% scalp involvement, alopecia totalis and alopecia universalis were represented in the patient cohort, which was mostly female. For TCR sequencing, blood came from 25 to 35 alopecia patients at anywhere from one to four time points (pre-sensitization, 2, 6 and 24 weeks). Results the study describes overall, beyond this receptor: Alopecia, a presumed autoimmune disease, was present in all patients, so the immune response of the patients might differ from that of healthy individuals. DPC sensitization did not change the number of TCRs with a frequency above 1 in 1000, and there was no evidence of changes in global repertoire structure. Compared with pre-sensitization or healthy control sets, expanded TCRs formed significantly more large CDR3 similarity clusters, which is consistent with antigen-driven responses. The number of PT1 expanded TCRs positively correlated with patch test score, significant at thresholds 8, 16 and 32 but not 4. After repeated subsampling, the strength of the expansion versus patch-test correlation and the threshold at which it became significant changed.

Libraries were built with RACE. The sequencing machine was a NextSeq 500. Library preparation attached unique molecular identifiers to individual cDNA molecules for quantitative, reproducible TCR counting. For every blood RNA sample, sequencing covered both the TCR alpha and TCR beta chains. In the authors' own workflow: The median number of TCRs per sample was around 100,000, ranging from 23,224 to 690,600. The Decombinator software suite was used to annotate V, J and CDR3 in the TCR reads. To make PS versus PT1 abundance plots, every sample was subsampled to the same number of TCRs (28,000). Expanded TCRs were defined as absent before sensitization and observed at least eight times at the 2-week time point. In-frame beta chains were kept once TCRdb had trimmed the public reads at Q25 with fastp and called clones with MiXCR. Rows are unified per CDR3 protein, each entry keeping the most common DNA and genes. The V and J calls, along with clone size, are taken from TCRdb and not from the paper's own processing. Across this sample there are about 400,000 distinct CDR3 sequences, with about 6.3% seen only once. The ten biggest clones cover under 7% of the sample.

The sample here was whole blood, taken in connection with sensitization to the hapten diphenylcyclopropenone (DPC). The source is a young woman with alopecia areata. Some clones in this sample may be carry-over from other donors' samples.

The sequenced DNA is TGTGCCAGTGTGGGGGGAGGTGGCGGCTACACCTTC. The resulting protein is CASVGGGGGYTF. The sequence is built from TRBV28 and TRBJ1-2; the D gene is possibly TRBD1, with 5 bases matching. Reading the germline V gene gives CDR1 MDHEN and CDR2 SYDVKM. V drops 9 bases and J drops 8 bases, leaving 16 bases in between. Its CDR3 holds 12 amino acids, cysteine through phenylalanine. Left in the record is the CDR3 DNA by itself, 36 bases read in frame from the first base.